This is a list of T cell receptor beta chains from one sample in a study of patients and donors after allogeneic stem cell transplantation. In TCRdb, the RT-PCR reads were re-called with MiXCR into one record per CDR3 protein. The table includes roughly 250,000 distinct CDR3 sequences, 11% to 15% detected once. The sequenced sample was blood, either unsorted or a sorted T cell fraction (not recorded which). Source of these receptors: a human donor who was either an allogeneic HSCT recipient or a stem cell or donor lymphocyte infusion donor (not recorded which). It is not recorded whose cells these are; they may come from a transplant donor. The CDR3 runs from the conserved cysteine through the conserved F or W. A D gene is named only where the DNA matches it firmly. Part of the rows lack a size; the others show once, few, many or a class for expanded clones.

TRBV2	few	NA	TRBJ2-2	14	CASTWESKTGELFF	TGTGCCAGCACGTGGGAGTCAAAAACCGGGGAGCTGTTTTTT
TRBV11-3	NA	TRBD1	TRBJ1-4	15	CASSSNRGQGEKLFF	TGTGCCAGCAGCTCCAACAGGGGGCAAGGGGAAAAACTGTTTTTT
TRBV20-1	many	NA	TRBJ2-2	14	CSAPRQGNTGELFF	TGCAGTGCTCCACGACAAGGGAACACCGGGGAGCTGTTTTTT
TRBV7-9	NA	NA	TRBJ2-1	13	CASESRLVNEQFF	TGTGCCAGTGAATCCCGGTTGGTGAATGAGCAGTTCTTC
TRBV6-2/TRBV6-3	NA	TRBD1	TRBJ1-2	13	CASREQGSYGYTF	TGTGCCAGCAGAGAACAGGGGAGCTATGGCTACACCTTC
TRBV29-1	NA	NA	TRBJ2-3	13	CSVRQLSTDTQYF	TGCAGCGTTCGGCAGCTTAGCACAGATACGCAGTATTTT
TRBV11-1	few	TRBD2	TRBJ2-1	19	CASAPGLAGGPTSYNEQFF	TGTGCCAGCGCCCCGGGACTAGCGGGAGGGCCCACATCCTACAATGAGCAGTTCTTC
TRBV19	NA	TRBD1	TRBJ2-2	15	CASSTGTGLAGELFF	TGTGCCAGTAGTACCGGGACAGGGCTGGCCGGGGAGCTGTTTTTT
TRBV29-1	NA	NA	TRBJ1-5	12	CSVQERNQPQHF	TGCAGCGTCCAGGAGCGCAATCAGCCCCAGCATTTT
TRBV7-9	NA	NA	TRBJ2-7	14	CARSSAWGTYEQYF	TGTGCCAGGAGCTCCGCCTGGGGGACCTACGAGCAGTACTTC
TRBV20-1	NA	NA	TRBJ2-7	13	CSAPRPGSYEQYF	TGCAGTGCTCCCCGACCGGGATCCTACGAGCAGTACTTC
TRBV5-1	few	TRBD2	TRBJ2-1	15	CASSALAGLFNEQFF	TGCGCCAGCAGCGCACTAGCGGGCCTTTTCAATGAGCAGTTCTTC
TRBV5-1	few	NA	TRBJ2-5	14	CASSLGRRQETQYF	TGCGCCAGCAGCTTGGGACGGAGACAAGAGACCCAGTACTTC
TRBV11-3	few	NA	TRBJ2-3	15	CASSWGRPAEDTQYF	TGTGCCAGCAGCTGGGGGCGACCCGCTGAAGATACGCAGTATTTT
TRBV9	NA	NA	TRBJ1-6	15	CASSATGLVHSPLHF	TGTGCCAGCAGCGCAACGGGACTCGTACATTCACCCCTCCACTTT
TRBV12-3/TRBV12-4	many	NA	TRBJ2-1	17	CASSPTRRAHSYNEQFF	TGTGCCAGCAGCCCGACCCGTAGGGCCCACTCCTACAATGAGCAGTTCTTC
TRBV18	many	NA	TRBJ1-2	13	CASSQEGSGGYTF	TGTGCCAGCTCACAAGAGGGTTCCGGTGGCTACACCTTC
TRBV30	many	TRBD2	TRBJ2-5	15	CAWTISRLAGTTQYF	TGTGCCTGGACGATCTCTAGACTAGCGGGGACCACCCAGTACTTC
TRBV12-3/TRBV12-4	many	NA	TRBJ1-3	14	CASSSTGPGNTIYF	TGTGCCAGCAGTTCGACAGGTCCTGGAAACACCATATATTTT
TRBV20-1	NA	TRBD2	TRBJ2-1	13	CSAHSGGYNEQFF	TGCAGTGCCCATAGCGGGGGTTACAATGAGCAGTTCTTC
TRBV2	few	NA	TRBJ1-5	14	CASSVTGFGQPQHF	TGTGCCAGCAGCGTTACAGGCTTCGGGCAGCCCCAGCATTTT
TRBV4-1	NA	TRBD1	TRBJ2-7	17	CASSQDLSRGQIYEQYF	TGCGCCAGCAGCCAAGATCTTTCAAGGGGGCAGATTTACGAGCAGTACTTC
TRBV11-1	NA	TRBD2	TRBJ2-2	18	CASSSTSGRAPYTGELFF	TGTGCCAGCAGCTCGACTAGCGGGAGGGCTCCGTACACCGGGGAGCTGTTTTTT
TRBV2	few	NA	TRBJ1-3	12	CASSVEGHTIYF	TGTGCCAGCAGTGTTGAGGGCCACACCATATATTTT
TRBV5-5	NA	NA	TRBJ2-3	15	CASSLVGDHTDTQYF	TGTGCCAGCAGCTTGGTTGGTGATCACACAGATACGCAGTATTTT
TRBV28	NA	NA	TRBJ1-4	10	CAAGREKLFF	TGTGCCGCAGGCAGGGAAAAACTGTTTTTT
TRBV12-3/TRBV12-4	many	TRBD1	TRBJ2-1	14	CASLGQGNFNEQFF	TGTGCCAGCCTGGGACAGGGGAATTTCAATGAGCAGTTCTTC
TRBV6-2/TRBV6-3	NA	NA	TRBJ1-1	19	CASSYVMAWGRPANTEAFF	TGTGCCAGCAGTTACGTGATGGCCTGGGGGAGGCCCGCGAACACTGAAGCTTTCTTT
TRBV9	few	NA	TRBJ2-1	18	CASSVLPTGIATTNEQFF	TGTGCCAGCAGCGTGCTCCCGACAGGAATCGCAACTACAAATGAGCAGTTCTTC
TRBV7-8	many	NA	TRBJ1-2	14	CASSLRIANYGYTF	TGTGCCAGCAGCTTACGGATAGCTAACTATGGCTACACCTTC
TRBV6-1	NA	TRBD1	TRBJ1-1	14	CASSERDRNTEAFF	TGTGCCAGCAGTGAACGGGACAGGAACACTGAAGCTTTCTTT
TRBV24-1	many	TRBD2	TRBJ2-3	16	CATSDLKRDYTDTQYF	TGTGCCACCAGTGATTTAAAGAGGGACTACACAGATACGCAGTATTTT
TRBV6-1	few	NA	TRBJ2-2	14	CASAGVYDTGELFF	TGTGCCAGCGCAGGGGTGTATGACACCGGGGAGCTGTTTTTT
TRBV19	NA	NA	TRBJ2-7	15	CASSTSPGRIYEQYF	TGTGCCAGTAGTACGTCTCCGGGACGGATATACGAGCAGTACTTC
TRBV4-1	NA	NA	TRBJ2-1	15	CASSQDGVQSNEQFF	TGCGCCAGCAGCCAAGACGGGGTGCAAAGCAATGAGCAGTTCTTC
TRBV5-6	NA	NA	TRBJ2-7	16	CASSLWWDGSSYEQYF	TGTGCCAGCAGCTTGTGGTGGGACGGTAGCTCCTACGAGCAGTACTTC
TRBV25-1	NA	TRBD2	TRBJ2-3	16	CASSEFGTIHTDTQYF	TGTGCCAGCAGTGAATTTGGGACTATCCACACAGATACGCAGTATTTT
TRBV7-8	many	NA	TRBJ1-1	15	CASSLGSGMNTEAFF	TGTGCCAGCAGCTTAGGTTCAGGGATGAACACTGAAGCTTTCTTT
TRBV4-3	NA	TRBD2	TRBJ2-3	16	CASSQEVRGGADTQYF	TGCGCCAGCAGCCAAGAGGTCCGCGGGGGGGCAGATACGCAGTATTTT
TRBV14	many	NA	TRBJ1-1	14	CASSQDSGNTEAFF	TGTGCCAGCAGCCAGGACAGCGGGAACACTGAAGCTTTCTTT
TRBV6-2/TRBV6-3	many	TRBD2	TRBJ2-1	13	CASSAGTSNEQFF	TGTGCCAGCAGTGCCGGGACTAGCAATGAGCAGTTCTTC
TRBV10-3	many	TRBD1	TRBJ2-3	14	CAISGGQGADTQYF	TGTGCCATCAGTGGGGGACAGGGGGCAGATACGCAGTATTTT
TRBV5-6	NA	TRBD1	TRBJ2-3	16	CASSYWDRGRRDTQYF	TGTGCCAGCAGCTACTGGGACAGGGGGCGAAGAGATACGCAGTATTTT